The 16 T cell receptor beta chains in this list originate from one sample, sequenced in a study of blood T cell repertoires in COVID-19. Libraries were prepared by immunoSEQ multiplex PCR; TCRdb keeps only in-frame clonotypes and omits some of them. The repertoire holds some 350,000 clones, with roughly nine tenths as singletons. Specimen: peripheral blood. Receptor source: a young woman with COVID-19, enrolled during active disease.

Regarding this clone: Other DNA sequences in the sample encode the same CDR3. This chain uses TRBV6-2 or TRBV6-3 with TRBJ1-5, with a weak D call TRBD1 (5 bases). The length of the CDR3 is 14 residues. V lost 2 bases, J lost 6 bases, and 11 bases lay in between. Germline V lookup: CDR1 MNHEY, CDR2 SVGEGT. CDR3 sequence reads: CASSYGGGSQPQHF. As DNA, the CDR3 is TGTGCCAGCAGTTACGGCGGGGGGAGTCAGCCCCAGCATTTT.

As DNA, the CDR3 is TGTGCCAGCAGCCGAGCGGGAGCACGGTATGAGCAGTTCTTC. This encodes CASSRAGARYEQFF. The chain recombines TRBV2 with TRBJ2-1; 8 nucleotides align to TRBD2. Germline V gives CDR1 SNHLY, CDR2 FYNNEI. The J segment lost 8 bases and the V segment lost 6 bases, leaving 9 bases of the junction unmatched. The CDR3 runs 14 residues.

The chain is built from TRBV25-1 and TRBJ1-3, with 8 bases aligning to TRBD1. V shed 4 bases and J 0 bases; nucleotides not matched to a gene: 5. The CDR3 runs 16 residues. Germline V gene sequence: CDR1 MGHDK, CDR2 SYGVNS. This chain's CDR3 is CASSGSGTGSGNTIYF. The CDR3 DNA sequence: TGTGCCAGCAGTGGCTCCGGGACAGGCTCTGGAAACACCATATATTTT.

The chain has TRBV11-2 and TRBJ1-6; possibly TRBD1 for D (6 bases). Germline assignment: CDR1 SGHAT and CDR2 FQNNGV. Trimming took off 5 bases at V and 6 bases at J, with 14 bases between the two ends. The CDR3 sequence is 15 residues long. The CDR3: CASSAQTGANSPLHF. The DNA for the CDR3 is TGTGCCAGCAGCGCCCAGACAGGTGCTAATTCACCCCTCCACTTT. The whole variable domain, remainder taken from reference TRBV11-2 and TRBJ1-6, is EAGVAQSPRYKIIEKRQSVAFWCNPISGHATLYWYQQILGQGPKLLIQFQNNGVVDDSQLPKDRFSAERLKGVDSTLKIQPAKLEDSAVYLCASSAQTGANSPLHFGNGTRLTVT.

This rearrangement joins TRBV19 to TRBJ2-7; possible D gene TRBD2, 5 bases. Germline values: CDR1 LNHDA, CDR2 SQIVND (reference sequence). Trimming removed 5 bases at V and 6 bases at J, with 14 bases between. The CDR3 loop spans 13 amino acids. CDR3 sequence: CASSVTSTSEQYV. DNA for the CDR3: TGTGCCAGTAGTGTAACTAGTACCTCCGAGCAGTACGTC.

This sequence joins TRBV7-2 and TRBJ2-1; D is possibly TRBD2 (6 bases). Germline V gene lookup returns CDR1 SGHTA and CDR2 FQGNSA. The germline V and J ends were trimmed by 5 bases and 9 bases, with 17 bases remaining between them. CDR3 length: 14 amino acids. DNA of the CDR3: TGTGCCAGCAGCCCTAGCCGGGGGTCGGGTGAGCAGTTCTTC. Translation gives CASSPSRGSGEQFF.

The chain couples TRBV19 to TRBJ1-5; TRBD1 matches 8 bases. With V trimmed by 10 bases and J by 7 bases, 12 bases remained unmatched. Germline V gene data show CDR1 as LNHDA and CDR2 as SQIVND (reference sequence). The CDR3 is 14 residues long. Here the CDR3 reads CATWTGRLGQPQHF. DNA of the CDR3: TGTGCCACCTGGACAGGGCGTCTTGGCCAGCCCCAGCATTTT.

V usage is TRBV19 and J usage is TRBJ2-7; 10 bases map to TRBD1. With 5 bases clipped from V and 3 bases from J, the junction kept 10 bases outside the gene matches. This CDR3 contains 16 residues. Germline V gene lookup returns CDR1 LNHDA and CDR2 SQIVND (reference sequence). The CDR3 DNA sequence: TGTGCCAGTAGTCAACTACCGGGACAGGGGCTCTACGAGCAGTACGTC. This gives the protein CASSQLPGQGLYEQYV.

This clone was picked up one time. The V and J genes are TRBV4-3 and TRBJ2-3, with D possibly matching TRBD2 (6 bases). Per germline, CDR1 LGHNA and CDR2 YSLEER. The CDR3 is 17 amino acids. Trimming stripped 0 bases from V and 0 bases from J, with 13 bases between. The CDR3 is CASSQEPGVHSTDTQYF. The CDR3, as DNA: TGCGCCAGCAGCCAAGAGCCGGGGGTCCACAGCACAGATACGCAGTATTTT.

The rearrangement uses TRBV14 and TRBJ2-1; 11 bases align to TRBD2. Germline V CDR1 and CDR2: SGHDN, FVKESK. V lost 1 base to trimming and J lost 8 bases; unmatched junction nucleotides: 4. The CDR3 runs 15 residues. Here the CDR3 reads CASSQVTSGRDEQFF. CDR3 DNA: TGTGCCAGCAGCCAAGTTACTAGCGGGAGAGATGAGCAGTTCTTC.

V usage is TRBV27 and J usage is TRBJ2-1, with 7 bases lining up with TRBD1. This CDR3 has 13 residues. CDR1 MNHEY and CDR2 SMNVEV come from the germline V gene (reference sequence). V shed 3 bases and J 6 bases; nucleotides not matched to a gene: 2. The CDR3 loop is CASSLGQSNEQFF. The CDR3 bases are TGTGCCAGCAGTTTGGGACAGAGCAATGAGCAGTTCTTC.

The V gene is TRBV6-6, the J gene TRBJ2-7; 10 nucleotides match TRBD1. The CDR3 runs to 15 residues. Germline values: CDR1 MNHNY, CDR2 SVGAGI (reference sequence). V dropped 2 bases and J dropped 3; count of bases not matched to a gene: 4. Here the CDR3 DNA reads TGTGCCAGCAGTTACACCGGACAGGGGGACTACGAGCAGTACTTC. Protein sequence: CASSYTGQGDYEQYF.

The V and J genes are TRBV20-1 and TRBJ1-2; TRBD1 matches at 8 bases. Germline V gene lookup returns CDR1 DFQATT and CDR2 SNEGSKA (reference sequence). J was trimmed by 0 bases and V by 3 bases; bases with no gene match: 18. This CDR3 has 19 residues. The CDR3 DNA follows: TGCAGTGCTAGTTCCAGGGGGCCCGATGCTCTAATGGCTAACTATGGCTACACCTTC. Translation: CSASSRGPDALMANYGYTF.

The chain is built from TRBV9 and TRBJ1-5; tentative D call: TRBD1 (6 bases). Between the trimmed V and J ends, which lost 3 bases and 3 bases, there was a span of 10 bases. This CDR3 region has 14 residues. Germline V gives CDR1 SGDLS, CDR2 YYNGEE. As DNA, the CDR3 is TGTGCCAGCAGCGCGGACAGTGTCAATCAGCCCCAGCATTTT. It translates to CASSADSVNQPQHF.

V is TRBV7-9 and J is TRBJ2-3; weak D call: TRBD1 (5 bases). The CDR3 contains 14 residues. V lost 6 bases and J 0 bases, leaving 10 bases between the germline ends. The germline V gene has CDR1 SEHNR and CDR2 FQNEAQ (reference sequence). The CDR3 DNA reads TGTGCCAGCAGTCCTGACAGTAGCACAGATACGCAGTATTTT. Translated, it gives CASSPDSSTDTQYF.

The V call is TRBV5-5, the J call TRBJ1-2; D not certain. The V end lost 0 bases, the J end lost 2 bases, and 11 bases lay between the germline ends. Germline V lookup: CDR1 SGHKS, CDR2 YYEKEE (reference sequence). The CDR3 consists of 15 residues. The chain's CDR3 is CASSLAVTVNYGYTF. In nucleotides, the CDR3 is TGTGCCAGCAGCTTGGCCGTTACGGTGAACTATGGCTACACCTTC.